The 5 T cell receptor beta chains in this list originate from one sample, sequenced in a study of cytomegalovirus exposure and HLA in healthy donors. The PCR employed 60 Vbeta primers together with 13 Jbeta primers. The protocol was immunoSEQ multiplex PCR, while the TCRdb copy is restricted to in-frame clones and leaves out a portion. The repertoire has more than 100,000 clones, approximately 78% of them found once; the top ten carry about 8.2%. Sequenced material: PBMCs. All receptors come from a woman in her thirties or forties in good health and CMV-seropositive.

The genes are TRBV29-1 and TRBJ2-5; TRBD2 matches 7 bases. CDR1 SQVTM and CDR2 ANQGSEA come from the germline V gene. V shed 7 bases and J 0 bases; nucleotides not matched to a gene: 5. The CDR3 sequence is 13 residues long. This CDR3 reads CSGARGYQETQYF. CDR3 nucleotides: TGCAGCGGCGCGCGGGGGTACCAAGAGACCCAGTACTTC.

The chain links TRBV11-2 to TRBJ2-7, with D possibly being TRBD1 (5 bases). The V gene lost 1 base and the J gene lost 6 bases, with 7 bases spanning the gap. Germline V lookup: CDR1 SGHAT, CDR2 FQNNGV. The CDR3 has 12 amino acids. This CDR3 reads CASSLVDIEQYF. The CDR3 DNA sequence: TGTGCCAGCAGCTTAGTGGACATCGAGCAGTACTTC.

The rearrangement links TRBV7-2 to TRBJ1-1, with 10 bases matching TRBD1. CDR1 SGHTA and CDR2 FQGNSA come from the germline V gene. This CDR3 has 15 residues. Trimming cost V 5 bases and J 3 bases; bases outside gene matches: 6. The CDR3 loop is CASSARTGGYTEAFF. Here the CDR3 DNA reads TGTGCCAGCAGCGCGAGGACAGGGGGATACACTGAAGCTTTCTTT.

To note about this clone: This sample also contains other DNA sequences that code for the same CDR3. The chain carries TRBV20-1 and TRBJ1-1; D not certain. The V and J ends lost 3 bases and 5 bases respectively, with 4 bases between them. Germline V gives CDR1 DFQATT, CDR2 SNEGSKA (reference sequence). This CDR3 has 10 residues. CDR3 bases: TGCAGTGCTAGGAGAACTGAAGCTTTCTTT. It codes for CSARRTEAFF.

V is TRBV10-3 and J is TRBJ1-2, with D possibly TRBD1 on 5 matching bases. Germline loops: CDR1 ENHRY, CDR2 SYGVKD. Trimming took 1 base from V and 0 from J, leaving 15 bases between them. The length of the CDR3 is 17 residues. The CDR3 sequence is CAISEYRQGEANYGYTF. Here the CDR3 DNA reads TGTGCCATCAGTGAGTATCGGCAGGGCGAAGCTAACTATGGCTACACCTTC.